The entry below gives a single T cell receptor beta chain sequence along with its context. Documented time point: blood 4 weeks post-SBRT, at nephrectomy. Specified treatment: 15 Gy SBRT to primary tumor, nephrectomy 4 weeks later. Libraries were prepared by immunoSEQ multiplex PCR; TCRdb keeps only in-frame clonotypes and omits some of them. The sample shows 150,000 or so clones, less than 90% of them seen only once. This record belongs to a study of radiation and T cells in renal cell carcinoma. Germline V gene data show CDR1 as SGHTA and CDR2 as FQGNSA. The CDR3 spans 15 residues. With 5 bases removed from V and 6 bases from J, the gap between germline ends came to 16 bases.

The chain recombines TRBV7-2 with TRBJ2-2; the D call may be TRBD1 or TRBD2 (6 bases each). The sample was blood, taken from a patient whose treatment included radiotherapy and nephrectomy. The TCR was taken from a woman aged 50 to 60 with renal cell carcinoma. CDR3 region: CASSPRRGRAGELFF. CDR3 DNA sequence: TGTGCCAGCAGCCCCCGCCGGGGGCGAGCCGGGGAGCTGTTTTTT.